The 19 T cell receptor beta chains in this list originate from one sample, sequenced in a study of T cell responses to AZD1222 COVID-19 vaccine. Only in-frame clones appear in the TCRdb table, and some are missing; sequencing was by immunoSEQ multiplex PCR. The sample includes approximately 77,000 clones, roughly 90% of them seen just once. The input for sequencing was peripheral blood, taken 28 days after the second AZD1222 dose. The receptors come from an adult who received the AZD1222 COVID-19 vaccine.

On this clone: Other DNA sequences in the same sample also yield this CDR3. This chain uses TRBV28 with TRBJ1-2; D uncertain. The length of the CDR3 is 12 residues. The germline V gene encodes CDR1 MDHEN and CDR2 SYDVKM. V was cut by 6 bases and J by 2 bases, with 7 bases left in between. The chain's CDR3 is CASSLGNYGYTF. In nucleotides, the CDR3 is TGTGCCAGCAGCCTCGGGAACTATGGCTACACCTTC.

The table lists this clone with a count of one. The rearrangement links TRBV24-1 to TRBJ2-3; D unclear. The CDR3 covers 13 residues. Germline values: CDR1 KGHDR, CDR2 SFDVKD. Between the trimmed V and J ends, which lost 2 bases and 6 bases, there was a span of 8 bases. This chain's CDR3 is CATSDSHWDTQYF. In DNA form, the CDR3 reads TGTGCCACCAGTGATTCCCACTGGGATACGCAGTATTTT.

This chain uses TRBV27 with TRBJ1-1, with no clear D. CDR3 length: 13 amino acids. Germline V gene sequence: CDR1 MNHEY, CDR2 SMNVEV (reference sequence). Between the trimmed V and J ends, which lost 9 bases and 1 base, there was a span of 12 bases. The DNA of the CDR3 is TGTGCCAGTCGGAGGTGGGGGAACACTGAAGCTTTCTTT. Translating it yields CASRRWGNTEAFF.

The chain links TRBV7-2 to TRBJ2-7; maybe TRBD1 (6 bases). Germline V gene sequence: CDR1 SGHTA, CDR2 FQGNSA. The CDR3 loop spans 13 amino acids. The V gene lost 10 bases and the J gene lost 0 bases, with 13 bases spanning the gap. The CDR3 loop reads CAIRRDNSYEQYF. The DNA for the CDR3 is TGTGCCATTCGCCGGGACAACTCCTACGAGCAGTACTTC.

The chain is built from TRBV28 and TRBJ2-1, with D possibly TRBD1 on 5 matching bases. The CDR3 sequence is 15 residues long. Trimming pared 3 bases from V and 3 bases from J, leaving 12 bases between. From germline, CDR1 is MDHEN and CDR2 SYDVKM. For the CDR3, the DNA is TGTGCCAGCAGTTTTGAACAGGAAGACTACAATGAGCAGTTCTTC. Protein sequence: CASSFEQEDYNEQFF.

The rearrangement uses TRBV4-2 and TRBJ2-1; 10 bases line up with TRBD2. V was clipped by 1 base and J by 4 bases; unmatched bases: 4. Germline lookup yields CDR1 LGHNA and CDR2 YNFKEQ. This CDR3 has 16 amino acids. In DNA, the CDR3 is TGTGCCAGCAGCCAAGGGGGGACTAGCGTATACAATGAGCAGTTCTTC. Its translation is CASSQGGTSVYNEQFF.

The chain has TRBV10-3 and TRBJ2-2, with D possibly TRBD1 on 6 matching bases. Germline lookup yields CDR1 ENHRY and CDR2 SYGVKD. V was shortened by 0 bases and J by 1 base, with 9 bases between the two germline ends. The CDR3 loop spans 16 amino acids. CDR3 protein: CAISESGRGNTGELFF. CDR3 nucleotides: TGTGCCATCAGTGAGTCGGGCAGGGGGAACACCGGGGAGCTGTTTTTT.

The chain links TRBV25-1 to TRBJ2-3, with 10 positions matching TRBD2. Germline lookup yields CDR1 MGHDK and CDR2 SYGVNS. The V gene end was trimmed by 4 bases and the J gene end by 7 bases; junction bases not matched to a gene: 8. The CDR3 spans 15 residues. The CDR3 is CASSATSGKENTQYF. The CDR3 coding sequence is TGTGCCAGCAGTGCAACTAGCGGGAAAGAAAATACGCAGTATTTT.

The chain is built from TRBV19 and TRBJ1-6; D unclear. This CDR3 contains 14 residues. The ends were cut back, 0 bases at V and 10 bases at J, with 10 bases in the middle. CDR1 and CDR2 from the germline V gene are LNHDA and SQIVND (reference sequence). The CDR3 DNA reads TGTGCCAGTAGTATAGAGCGGGTACGGTCACCCCTCCACTTT. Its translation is CASSIERVRSPLHF.

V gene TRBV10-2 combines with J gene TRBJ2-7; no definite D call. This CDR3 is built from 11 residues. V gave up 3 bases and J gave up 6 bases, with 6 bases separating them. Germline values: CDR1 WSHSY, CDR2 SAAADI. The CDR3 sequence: CASSDSSEQYF. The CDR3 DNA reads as TGCGCCAGCAGTGATTCGTCCGAGCAGTACTTC.

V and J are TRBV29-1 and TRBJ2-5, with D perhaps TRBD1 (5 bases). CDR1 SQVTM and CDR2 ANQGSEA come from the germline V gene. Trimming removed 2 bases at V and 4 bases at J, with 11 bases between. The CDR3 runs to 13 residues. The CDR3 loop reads CSVEQGSRETQYF. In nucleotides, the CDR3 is TGCAGCGTTGAACAGGGAAGTCGAGAGACCCAGTACTTC.

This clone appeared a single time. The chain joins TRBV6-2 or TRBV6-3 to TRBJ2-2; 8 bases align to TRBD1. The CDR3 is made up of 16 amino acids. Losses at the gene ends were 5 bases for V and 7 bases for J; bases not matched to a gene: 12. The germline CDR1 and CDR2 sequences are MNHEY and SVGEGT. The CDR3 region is CASSPTDRGKYGELFF. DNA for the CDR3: TGTGCCAGCAGTCCAACCGACAGGGGCAAGTACGGGGAGCTGTTTTTT.

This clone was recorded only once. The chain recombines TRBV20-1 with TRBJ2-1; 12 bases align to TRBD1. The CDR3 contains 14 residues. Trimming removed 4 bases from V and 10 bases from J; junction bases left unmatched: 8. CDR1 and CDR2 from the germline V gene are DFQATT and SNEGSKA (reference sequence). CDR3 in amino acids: CSANEGQGASEQFF. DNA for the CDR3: TGCAGTGCTAATGAGGGACAGGGGGCTTCGGAGCAGTTCTTC.

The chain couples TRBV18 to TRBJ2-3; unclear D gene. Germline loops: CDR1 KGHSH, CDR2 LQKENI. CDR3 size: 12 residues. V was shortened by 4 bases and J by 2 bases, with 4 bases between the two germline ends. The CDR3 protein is CASSLYTDTQYF. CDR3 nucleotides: TGTGCCAGCTCACTTTACACAGATACGCAGTATTTT.

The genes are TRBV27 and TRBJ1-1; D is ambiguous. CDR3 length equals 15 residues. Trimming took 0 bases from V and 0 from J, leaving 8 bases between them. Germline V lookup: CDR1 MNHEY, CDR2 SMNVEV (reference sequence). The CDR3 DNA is TGTGCCAGCAGTTTATCTGGAGGGATGAACACTGAAGCTTTCTTT. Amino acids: CASSLSGGMNTEAFF.

The CDR3 here is CASSLTVEGTQYF. The CDR3 DNA reads as TGTGCCAGCAGCTTAACGGTTGAAGGGACGCAGTATTTT. The chain employs TRBV5-8 and TRBJ2-3; D gene ambiguous. Trimming cost V 2 bases and J 9 bases, with 13 bases left between them. The CDR3 totals 13 residues. Germline V gene sequence: CDR1 SGHTS, CDR2 YDEGEE.

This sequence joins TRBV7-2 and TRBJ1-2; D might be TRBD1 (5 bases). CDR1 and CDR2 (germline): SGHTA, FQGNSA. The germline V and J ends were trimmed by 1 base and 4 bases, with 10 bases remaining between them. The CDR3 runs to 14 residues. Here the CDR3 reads CASSLDQGVYGYTF. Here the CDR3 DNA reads TGTGCCAGCAGCTTAGATCAGGGTGTCTATGGCTACACCTTC. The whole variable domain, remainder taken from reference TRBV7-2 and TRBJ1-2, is GAGVSQSPSNKVTEKGKDVELRCDPISGHTALYWYRQSLGQGLEFLIYFQGNSAPDKSGLPSDRFSAERTGGSVSTLTIQRTQQEDSAVYLCASSLDQGVYGYTFGSGTRLTVV.

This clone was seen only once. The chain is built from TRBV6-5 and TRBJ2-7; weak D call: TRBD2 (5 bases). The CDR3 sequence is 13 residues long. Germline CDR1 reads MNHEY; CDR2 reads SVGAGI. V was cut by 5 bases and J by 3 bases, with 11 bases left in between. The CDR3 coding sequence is TGTGCCAGCAGTACGGACTCGCTCTACGAGCAGTACTTC. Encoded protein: CASSTDSLYEQYF.

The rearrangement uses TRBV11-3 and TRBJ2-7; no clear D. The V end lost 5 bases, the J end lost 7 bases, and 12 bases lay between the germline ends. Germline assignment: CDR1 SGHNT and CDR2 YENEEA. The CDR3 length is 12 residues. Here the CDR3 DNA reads TGTGCCAGCAGCCCGAACCTCCGGGAGCAGTACTTC. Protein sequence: CASSPNLREQYF. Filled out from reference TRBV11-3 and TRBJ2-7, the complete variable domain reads EAGVVQSPRYKIIEKKQPVAFWCNPISGHNTLYWYLQNLGQGPELLIRYENEEAVDDSQLPKDRFSAERLKGVDSTLKIQPAELGDSAVYLCASSPNLREQYFGPGTRLTVT.